The 10 T cell receptor beta chains below come from one sample, sequenced in a study of cytomegalovirus exposure and HLA in healthy donors. Primers: 60 Vbeta forward and 13 Jbeta reverse. TCRdb keeps only in-frame clones here, not all; method: immunoSEQ multiplex PCR. This sample's clone table lists approximately 190,000 clones. The sample consisted of PBMCs. The receptors shown here come from a man aged 30-40 years in good health and CMV-seronegative.

This chain uses TRBV9 with TRBJ1-2, with 10 bases fitting TRBD1. CDR1 is SGDLS, CDR2 YYNGEE, per germline. This CDR3 is 17 amino acids long. V shed 4 bases, J shed 5 bases, and the junction held 14 bases outside the gene matches. This CDR3 reads CASSPRMTGGTTYGYTF. The CDR3 nucleotides are TGTGCCAGCAGCCCGCGGATGACAGGGGGCACCACTTATGGCTACACCTTC. Drawing the rest from reference TRBV9 and TRBJ1-2, the complete variable domain is DSGVTQTPKHLITATGQRVTLRCSPRSGDLSVYWYQQSLDQGLQFLIQYYNGEERAKGNILERFSAQQFPDLHSELNLSSLELGDSALYFCASSPRMTGGTTYGYTFGSGTRLTVV.

The gene calls are TRBV6-6 and TRBJ1-1; D may be TRBD1 (6 bases). Per germline, CDR1 MNHNY and CDR2 SVGAGI (reference sequence). V lost 6 bases and J lost 1, with 15 bases in between. The CDR3 sequence is 15 residues long. The CDR3 DNA is TGTGCCAGCAGCTCTTTGATACAGGGGAACACTGAAGCTTTCTTT. Encoded protein: CASSSLIQGNTEAFF.

The chain recombines TRBV10-3 with TRBJ1-1; 9 positions match TRBD1. This CDR3 contains 15 residues. J was trimmed by 4 bases and V by 3 bases; bases with no gene match: 6. Per germline, CDR1 ENHRY and CDR2 SYGVKD. CDR3 protein: CAISDEQGARTEAFF. Here the CDR3 DNA reads TGTGCCATCAGTGATGAACAGGGGGCGCGCACTGAAGCTTTCTTT.

The J gene is TRBJ1-5, the V gene TRBV6-5; TRBD1 agrees at 7 bases. The V gene end was trimmed by 5 bases and the J gene end by 7 bases; junction bases not matched to a gene: 5. Looked up from germline, CDR1 is MNHEY and CDR2 is SVGAGI. The CDR3 totals 13 residues. The CDR3 DNA reads TGTGCCAGCAGTCGACAGGGTTGGCAGCCCCAGCATTTT. Its translation is CASSRQGWQPQHF.

The chain links TRBV5-1 to TRBJ2-2; 14 bases agree with TRBD2. The CDR3 totals 20 residues. Germline CDR1 SGHRS, CDR2 YFSETQ. V trimming: 4 bases; J trimming: 4 bases; junction bases outside the gene matches: 15. The CDR3 loop is CASSGAPGTSGSGSTGELFF. The CDR3 nucleotides are TGCGCCAGCAGCGGGGCCCCCGGGACTAGCGGGAGTGGGAGCACCGGGGAGCTGTTTTTT. The full variable domain, its missing parts supplied by reference TRBV5-1 and TRBJ2-2, is KAGVTQTPRYLIKTRGQQVTLSCSPISGHRSVSWYQQTPGQGLQFLFEYFSETQRNKGNFPGRFSGRQFSNSRSEMNVSTLELGDSALYLCASSGAPGTSGSGSTGELFFGEGSRLTVL.

This sequence joins TRBV5-1 and TRBJ1-2; TRBD1 is a possible D gene (5 bases). V shed 7 bases and J shed 3 bases, with 19 bases lying between them. Germline values: CDR1 SGHRS, CDR2 YFSETQ. This CDR3 has 15 amino acids. CDR3 coding DNA: TGCGCCAGCGCAAGAGACAGTGGCCCCTACTATGGCTACACCTTC. Its protein product is CASARDSGPYYGYTF.

The V call is TRBV27, the J call TRBJ2-6; 15 nucleotides agree with TRBD2. Germline values: CDR1 MNHEY, CDR2 SMNVEV (reference sequence). The length of the CDR3 is 19 residues. The ends lost 5 bases at V and 1 base at J; junction bases unmatched: 6. The CDR3 is CASSTRGLAGGSGANVLTF. The CDR3 nucleotides are TGTGCCAGCAGTACCCGGGGACTAGCGGGAGGATCTGGGGCCAACGTCCTGACTTTC.

This sequence joins TRBV5-6 and TRBJ2-2; 10 bases match TRBD1. The CDR3 has 17 residues. The V gene's germline CDR1 is SGHDT and CDR2 YYEEEE. J lost 0 bases, V lost 4 bases, and 6 bases had no gene match. CDR3 protein: CASSRGQGFTNTGELFF. CDR3 in DNA: TGTGCCAGCAGCAGGGGACAGGGGTTTACGAACACCGGGGAGCTGTTTTTT.

The chain has TRBV4-1 and TRBJ1-2, with 8 positions matching TRBD1. The CDR3 is 17 amino acids. Germline V gene lookup returns CDR1 MGHRA and CDR2 YSYEKL. J lost 2 bases, V lost 9 bases, and 17 bases had no gene match. The CDR3 region has the DNA TGCGCCAGAGGCCTTGGGACAGGCCGACTAACCAACTATGGCTACACCTTC. Translation: CARGLGTGRLTNYGYTF.

The V and J genes are TRBV25-1 and TRBJ2-7, with D possibly being TRBD2 (6 bases). CDR1 and CDR2 (germline): MGHDK, SYGVNS. The CDR3 runs 15 residues. The V end lost 3 bases, the J end lost 2 bases, and 14 bases lay between the germline ends. The CDR3 region has the DNA TGTGCCAGCAGTGATAGTGGGCTAGCGACCTACGAGCAGTACTTC. It encodes CASSDSGLATYEQYF.